These 32 T cell receptor beta chains share one sample of origin, sequenced in a study of T cells in Graves' hyperthyroidism and ophthalmopathy. RNA transcripts served as the template for amplifying TCR beta CDR3 regions. The TCR CDR3 was amplified in a first-round RT-PCR using the HTBI primer set. TCRdb called the multiplex PCR reads again in MiXCR, with one record for every CDR3 protein. Altogether 550,000 to 800,000 distinct CDR3 sequences are present, 16% being singletons, with the ten largest covering roughly 8%. Sequences were obtained from blood. These receptors were obtained from a man aged 18 to 29 with Graves' hyperthyroidism.

This clonotype was seen only a few times. The chain couples TRBV6-2 or TRBV6-3 to TRBJ2-1, with TRBD2 as a possible D gene (6 bases). The CDR3 spans 14 residues. V dropped 2 bases and J dropped 5 bases, with 10 bases sitting between them. The germline gives CDR1 MNHEY, CDR2 SVGEGT. This CDR3 reads CASSYRGTHNEQFF. DNA of the CDR3: TGTGCCAGCAGTTACCGCGGGACCCACAATGAGCAGTTCTTC.

This clonotype appeared many times. The chain uses TRBV15 and TRBJ2-5; no clear D. This CDR3 has 15 amino acids. The germline CDR1 and CDR2 sequences are LNHNV and YYDKDF (reference sequence). V was trimmed by 1 base and J by 1 base, leaving 10 bases between them. In DNA, the CDR3 is TGTGCCACCAGCAGAGGGTCCAGTTCCCAAGAGACCCAGTACTTC. Encoded protein: CATSRGSSSQETQYF. Combining the CDR3 with reference TRBV15 and TRBJ2-5 gives the whole variable domain DAMVIQNPRYQVTQFGKPVTLSCSQTLNHNVMYWYQQKSSQAPKLLFHYYDKDFNNEADTPDNFQSRRPNTSFCFLDIRSPGLGDTAMYLCATSRGSSSQETQYFGPGTRLLVL.

The chain uses TRBV12-3 or TRBV12-4 and TRBJ2-7; D ambiguous. This CDR3 is built from 15 residues. V was cut by 3 bases and J by 0 bases, with 12 bases left in between. This CDR3 is CASSFRAESSYEQYF. In DNA form, the CDR3 reads TGTGCCAGCAGTTTTCGGGCGGAGAGCTCCTACGAGCAGTACTTC.

This clonotype was detected ten times or more. The chain combines TRBV2 with TRBJ1-4; no clear D gene. This CDR3 contains 15 residues. V was pared by 6 bases and J by 6 bases, with 17 bases between. Germline V gene lookup returns CDR1 SNHLY and CDR2 FYNNEI. The CDR3 reads CASRTPWGGDEKLFF. CDR3 sequence (DNA): TGTGCCAGCAGGACCCCCTGGGGTGGGGATGAAAAACTGTTTTTT.

This rearrangement joins TRBV11-2 to TRBJ2-3; no reliable D call. Germline assignment: CDR1 SGHAT and CDR2 FQNNGV. Trimming removed 3 bases at V and 5 bases at J, with 9 bases between. The CDR3 loop spans 13 amino acids. DNA for the CDR3: TGTGCCAGCAGCTTCGGAATGAAAGATACGCAGTATTTT. Its protein product is CASSFGMKDTQYF.

Turning to this clonotype: A much larger clone lies one base from this, so it may be a read error. The chain joins TRBV6-1 to TRBJ2-7; a weak D match, TRBD1 (6 bases). The CDR3 extends over 12 amino acids. Per germline, CDR1 MNHNS and CDR2 SASEGT. Trimming left V 6 bases short and J 5 bases short, with 11 bases between. CDR3 protein: CASSADRNEQYF. The DNA for the CDR3 is TGTGCCAGCAGCGCGGACAGAAACGAGCAGTACTTC.

At least ten counts were recorded for this clonotype. The chain combines TRBV5-8 with TRBJ2-7; D may be TRBD2 (6 bases). Germline V CDR1 and CDR2: SGHTS, YDEGEE. V was cut by 3 bases and J by 5 bases, with 18 bases left in between. This CDR3 comprises 15 residues. The CDR3 loop reads CASSWGVQINHEQYF. The CDR3, as DNA: TGTGCCAGCAGCTGGGGGGTCCAAATCAACCACGAGCAGTACTTC.

The J gene is TRBJ2-3, the V gene TRBV7-2; 11 nucleotides line up with TRBD1. The CDR3 consists of 15 residues. CDR1 is SGHTA and CDR2 is FQGNSA in the germline V gene. V shed 4 bases and J 6 bases; nucleotides not matched to a gene: 6. The CDR3 DNA follows: TGTGCCAGCAGCTCCGGGACAGGGGGAAAGGATACGCAGTATTTT. This encodes CASSSGTGGKDTQYF.

J is TRBJ2-5 and V is TRBV12-3 or TRBV12-4; TRBD1 is a possible D gene (7 bases). This CDR3 has 16 residues. Trimming took off 2 bases at V and 2 bases at J, with 15 bases between the two ends. The chain's CDR3 is CASSLYGDSGQETQYF. The CDR3 DNA sequence: TGTGCCAGCAGTTTATACGGGGACAGCGGGCAAGAGACCCAGTACTTC.

This clonotype has a count of ten or more. The rearrangement uses TRBV7-2 and TRBJ2-5; D is unclear. CDR1 and CDR2 from the germline V gene are SGHTA and FQGNSA. V was clipped by 5 bases and J by 1 base, with 8 bases between them. This CDR3 contains 13 residues. The CDR3 DNA reads as TGTGCCAGCAGCCCTTCGTTCCAAGAGACCCAGTACTTC. Translating gives CASSPSFQETQYF.

V gene TRBV24-1 combines with J gene TRBJ1-5; D is ambiguous. Between the trimmed V and J ends, which lost 5 bases and 1 base, there was a span of 5 bases. The germline V gene encodes CDR1 KGHDR and CDR2 SFDVKD. This CDR3 spans 13 amino acids. The CDR3 DNA reads as TGTGCCACCAGTGGCATGAGCAATCAGCCCCAGCATTTT. This encodes CATSGMSNQPQHF.

Many counts were recorded for this clonotype. The gene calls are TRBV5-1 and TRBJ2-1, with D maybe TRBD1 (6 bases). CDR3 size: 14 residues. The V gene lost 3 bases and the J gene lost 5 bases, with 12 bases spanning the gap. The V gene's germline CDR1 is SGHRS and CDR2 YFSETQ. The CDR3 DNA is TGCGCCAGCAGCTGGGTCGAGGGGGACAATGAGCAGTTCTTC. This gives the protein CASSWVEGDNEQFF.

The rearrangement uses TRBV19 and TRBJ2-1; possibly TRBD2 for D (6 bases). V was clipped by 0 bases and J by 0 bases, with 9 bases between them. This CDR3 is 16 amino acids long. Germline V gene lookup returns CDR1 LNHDA and CDR2 SQIVND (reference sequence). CDR3 residues: CASSIDAGSSYNEQFF. The CDR3 nucleotides read TGTGCCAGTAGTATAGATGCCGGGAGCTCCTACAATGAGCAGTTCTTC.

There are many counts of this clonotype. The chain uses TRBV18 and TRBJ2-1; 7 bases map to TRBD2. Germline CDR1 and CDR2: KGHSH and LQKENI. The trim removed 0 bases at V and 3 bases at J, leaving 5 bases unmatched. The CDR3 has 16 amino acids. CDR3 amino acids: CASSPPTSRIYNEQFF. Here the CDR3 DNA reads TGTGCCAGCTCACCACCGACTAGCCGGATCTACAATGAGCAGTTCTTC. The full variable domain, in which reference TRBV18 and TRBJ2-1 provide the parts outside the CDR3, is NAGVMQNPRHLVRRRGQEARLRCSPMKGHSHVYWYRQLPEEGLKFMVYLQKENIIDESGMPKERFSAEFPKEGPSILRIQQVVRGDSAAYFCASSPPTSRIYNEQFFGPGTRLTVL.

This clonotype was counted at least ten times. This rearrangement joins TRBV14 to TRBJ1-1; no clear D gene. The CDR3 loop spans 19 amino acids. Germline loops: CDR1 SGHDN, CDR2 FVKESK. The V gene lost 1 base and the J gene lost 5 bases, with 26 bases spanning the gap. The CDR3 sequence is CASSQVGVRKVLGATEAFF. CDR3 nucleotides: TGTGCCAGCAGCCAAGTCGGGGTGCGAAAGGTCTTAGGAGCGACTGAAGCTTTCTTT.

This clonotype was seen a few times. This rearrangement joins TRBV5-1 to TRBJ1-4; D possibly corresponds to TRBD1 (5 bases). Trimming took off 1 base at V and 8 bases at J, with 18 bases between the two ends. Germline V gene sequence: CDR1 SGHRS, CDR2 YFSETQ. The CDR3 is 16 residues long. As DNA, the CDR3 is TGCGCCAGCAGCTTGAACCCCCAGGGTGACGGGGAAAAACTGTTTTTT. As protein: CASSLNPQGDGEKLFF.

This clonotype was observed many times. CDR3: CASSFGLAHNEQFF. DNA for the CDR3: TGTGCCAGCAGCTTTGGACTAGCGCACAATGAGCAGTTCTTC. V and J are TRBV7-9 and TRBJ2-1, with 9 bases that match TRBD2. V trimming: 3 bases; J trimming: 5 bases; junction bases outside the gene matches: 2. CDR1 is SEHNR and CDR2 is FQNEAQ in the germline V gene (reference sequence). This CDR3 has 14 amino acids.

The J gene is TRBJ2-7, the V gene TRBV10-3; the match to TRBD1 covers 10 bases. The CDR3 totals 13 residues. CDR1 is ENHRY, CDR2 SYGVKD, per germline. V dropped 11 bases and J dropped 4; count of bases not matched to a gene: 8. The CDR3 bases are TGTGCCGGCAACCGGGACAGGGGATACGAGCAGTACTTC. The encoded protein is CAGNRDRGYEQYF.

This clonotype occurred many times. The chain has TRBV2 and TRBJ2-7, with D tentatively TRBD1 or TRBD2 (5 bases each). The V and J ends lost 2 bases and 4 bases respectively, with 18 bases between them. This CDR3 region has 16 residues. Germline V gene data show CDR1 as SNHLY and CDR2 as FYNNEI. Here the CDR3 DNA reads TGTGCCAGCAGTGAACGGCAGGGCGCTCGGAGGTACGAGCAGTACTTC. Its protein product is CASSERQGARRYEQYF.

This clonotype showed up just a few times. J is TRBJ2-2 and V is TRBV6-1; 9 positions match TRBD2. The CDR3 totals 17 residues. V shed 5 bases and J 5 bases; nucleotides not matched to a gene: 12. Germline V gene sequence: CDR1 MNHNS, CDR2 SASEGT. The DNA for the CDR3 is TGTGCCAGCAGTAACTATAACCTGGGACTAGCAACCGGGGAGCTGTTTTTT. Protein sequence: CASSNYNLGLATGELFF.

The rearrangement joins TRBV5-5 to TRBJ1-4; D may be TRBD1 (6 bases). V lost 0 bases, J lost 6 bases, and 9 bases lay in between. CDR1 is SGHKS and CDR2 is YYEKEE in the germline V gene (reference sequence). There are 14 residues in the CDR3. CDR3 protein: CASSLGGQDEKLFF. The CDR3 DNA sequence: TGTGCCAGCAGCTTGGGGGGGCAGGATGAAAAACTGTTTTTT.

The chain has TRBV29-1 and TRBJ2-7; the D is unclear. Germline loops: CDR1 SQVTM, CDR2 ANQGSEA. V lost 2 bases to trimming and J lost 6 bases, with 14 bases between them. The CDR3 covers 13 residues. The CDR3 DNA sequence: TGCAGCGTTGAAACTATTTCTCCTGGCGAGCAGTACTTC. Encoded protein: CSVETISPGEQYF.

This clonotype showed up many times. The J gene is TRBJ1-1, the V gene TRBV20-1; tentatively, D is TRBD1 (5 bases). In germline, CDR1 is DFQATT, CDR2 SNEGSKA (reference sequence). The CDR3 sequence is 12 residues long. Trimming removed 1 base at V and 2 bases at J, with 5 bases between. The CDR3 DNA sequence: TGCAGTGCTAGAGGGGGCAACACTGAAGCTTTCTTT. Amino acid sequence: CSARGGNTEAFF.

Many counts were recorded for this clonotype. The CDR3 loop is CASSSQLRDTQYF. Here the CDR3 DNA reads TGTGCCAGCAGCTCCCAACTCAGAGATACGCAGTATTTT. The chain recombines TRBV7-9 with TRBJ2-3; D gene ambiguous. The germline V and J ends were trimmed by 4 bases and 5 bases, with 10 bases remaining between them. CDR1 SEHNR and CDR2 FQNEAQ come from the germline V gene (reference sequence). The CDR3 extends over 13 amino acids.

This clonotype was picked up a small number of times. This chain uses TRBV7-9 with TRBJ2-3; 11 nucleotides line up with TRBD2. V shed 2 bases, J shed 2 bases, and the junction held 18 bases outside the gene matches. The CDR3 covers 21 residues. Germline CDR1 reads SEHNR; CDR2 reads FQNEAQ (reference sequence). The CDR3 nucleotides are TGTGCCAGCAGCTTAAGTGTCCAGGGACTAGCGGATCGACCCCCCACAGATACGCAGTATTTT. Its protein product is CASSLSVQGLADRPPTDTQYF.

CDR3 sequence: CASSFFGLGGKGELFF. CDR3 DNA sequence: TGTGCCAGCAGCTTCTTCGGCCTCGGGGGGAAAGGGGAGCTGTTTTTT. This chain uses TRBV7-9 with TRBJ2-2; 7 bases are shared with TRBD2. Germline CDR1 and CDR2: SEHNR and FQNEAQ (reference sequence). V lost 3 bases to trimming and J lost 8 bases; unmatched junction nucleotides: 12. The CDR3 covers 16 residues.

This clonotype was seen ten or more times. The chain combines TRBV28 with TRBJ2-1; 9 positions match TRBD2. The V gene's germline CDR1 is MDHEN and CDR2 SYDVKM. The CDR3 length is 16 residues. V gave up 5 bases and J gave up 8 bases; unmatched junction bases: 13. The CDR3 loop reads CASSLTLAGESYEQFF. The CDR3 DNA reads TGTGCCAGCAGTCTAACCTTAGCGGGAGAATCCTATGAGCAGTTCTTC.

The chain carries TRBV7-2 and TRBJ2-1; a weak D match, TRBD2 (5 bases). The CDR3 contains 12 residues. Trimming left V 6 bases short and J 10 bases short, with 13 bases between. The germline V gene encodes CDR1 SGHTA and CDR2 FQGNSA. Here the CDR3 DNA reads TGTGCCAGCAGACCCTCCACGGGGGAGCAGTTCTTC. Translated: CASRPSTGEQFF.

This chain links TRBV2 with TRBJ1-3; D gene ambiguous. The CDR3 runs to 15 residues. Trimming pared 7 bases from V and 0 bases from J, leaving 13 bases between. Germline CDR1 is SNHLY and CDR2 is FYNNEI. The DNA for the CDR3 is TGTGCCAGCAACCTGCGAGAATACTCTGGAAACACCATATATTTT. Its translation: CASNLREYSGNTIYF. Drawing the rest from reference TRBV2 and TRBJ1-3, the complete variable domain is EPEVTQTPSHQVTQMGQEVILRCVPISNHLYFYWYRQILGQKVEFLVSFYNNEISEKSEIFDDQFSVERPDGSNFTLKIRSTKLEDSAMYFCASNLREYSGNTIYFGEGSWLTVV.

This clonotype was counted at least ten times. J is TRBJ1-1 and V is TRBV28, with a tentative D call TRBD1 (5 bases). V gave up 6 bases and J gave up 8 bases, with 13 bases separating them. CDR1 and CDR2 from the germline V gene are MDHEN and SYDVKM. CDR3 size: 12 residues. CDR3 in DNA: TGTGCCAGCAGCTCACAGGAGATCGAAGCTTTCTTT. This gives the protein CASSSQEIEAFF.

This clonotype came up many times. This chain connects TRBV27 to TRBJ1-1; D is perhaps TRBD1 (5 bases). V was trimmed by 7 bases and J by 4 bases, leaving 13 bases between them. The germline gives CDR1 MNHEY, CDR2 SMNVEV (reference sequence). The CDR3 sequence is 13 residues long. DNA of the CDR3: TGTGCCAGCAAGTTCCGGAGGGGCACTGAAGCTTTCTTT. This sequence encodes CASKFRRGTEAFF.

This clonotype was counted a few times. The CDR3 nucleotides read TGTGCCAGCAGCTTACTAGGGAAGTACTTC. Translation: CASSLLGKYF. This rearrangement joins TRBV7-3 to TRBJ2-5; D ambiguous. V lost 2 bases and J 12 bases, leaving 7 bases between the germline ends. The CDR3 runs 10 residues. The germline V gene encodes CDR1 SGHTA and CDR2 FQGTGA.